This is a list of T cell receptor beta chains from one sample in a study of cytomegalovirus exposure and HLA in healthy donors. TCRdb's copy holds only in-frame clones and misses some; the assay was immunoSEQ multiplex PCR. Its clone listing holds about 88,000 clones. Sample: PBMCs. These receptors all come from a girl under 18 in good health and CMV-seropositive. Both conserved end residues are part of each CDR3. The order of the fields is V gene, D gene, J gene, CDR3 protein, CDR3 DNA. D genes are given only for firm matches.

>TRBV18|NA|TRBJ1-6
CASSPDQGIYSPLHF
TGTGCCAGCTCACCAGACCAGGGAATTTATTCACCCCTCCACTTT
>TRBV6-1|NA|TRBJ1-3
CASLPQGSGYTIYF
TGTGCCAGCCTTCCCCAGGGGTCCGGGTACACCATATATTTT
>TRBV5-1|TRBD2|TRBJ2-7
CASSLAGGGGSYEQYF
TGCGCCAGCAGCCTCGCGGGGGGAGGGGGATCCTACGAGCAGTACTTC
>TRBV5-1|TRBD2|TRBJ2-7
CASSPGSGGYEQYF
TGCGCCAGCAGTCCCGGTAGCGGGGGCTACGAGCAGTACTTC
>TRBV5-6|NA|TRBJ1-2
CASQAGTVGYTF
TGTGCCAGCCAGGCGGGGACTGTCGGCTACACCTTC
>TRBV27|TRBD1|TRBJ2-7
CASSTLQQGNAYEQYF
TGTGCCAGCAGTACACTACAACAGGGGAACGCCTACGAGCAGTACTTC
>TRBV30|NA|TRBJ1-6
CAWLERGLSPLHF
TGTGCCTGGTTAGAGAGGGGGTTATCACCCCTCCACTTT
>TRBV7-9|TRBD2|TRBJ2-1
CTSSLFGGGGVSEQFF
TGTACCAGCAGCTTATTCGGCGGGGGAGGCGTGAGTGAGCAGTTCTTC
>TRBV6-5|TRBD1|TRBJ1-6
CASRTTGGSDSPLHF
TGTGCCAGCAGAACGACAGGGGGCTCTGATTCACCCCTCCACTTT
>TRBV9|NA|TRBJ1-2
CASSEGGVYENGYTF
TGTGCCAGCAGTGAAGGGGGGGTTTATGAGAATGGCTACACCTTC
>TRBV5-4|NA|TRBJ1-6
CASSLEGLFSPLHF
TGTGCCAGCAGCTTGGAGGGGCTGTTTTCACCCCTCCACTTT
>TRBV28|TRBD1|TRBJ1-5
CASRKQGFQPQHF
TGTGCCAGCAGAAAACAGGGGTTCCAGCCCCAGCATTTT
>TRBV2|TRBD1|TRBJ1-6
CASSDRGPLHF
TGTGCCAGCAGCGACAGGGGACCCCTCCACTTT
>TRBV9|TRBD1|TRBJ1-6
CASSVTGAYNSPLHF
TGTGCCAGCAGCGTAACAGGGGCTTATAATTCACCCCTCCACTTT
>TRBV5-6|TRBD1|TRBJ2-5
CASSLGTGNVETQYF
TGTGCCAGCAGCTTGGGGACAGGGAATGTCGAGACCCAGTACTTC
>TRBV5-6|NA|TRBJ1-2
CASSLGTGYYGYTF
TGTGCCAGCAGCCTTGGAACAGGGTACTATGGCTACACCTTC
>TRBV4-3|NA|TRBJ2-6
CASSQDLTFSSSGANVLTF
TGCGCCAGCAGCCAAGATCTTACCTTTAGCTCCTCTGGGGCCAACGTCCTGACTTTC
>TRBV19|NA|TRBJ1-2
CASSTQGQGNYGYTF
TGTGCCAGTAGTACCCAAGGGCAGGGCAACTATGGCTACACCTTC
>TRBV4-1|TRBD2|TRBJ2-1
CASSQGRGAAGEQFF
TGCGCCAGCAGCCAAGGGCGGGGGGCGGCGGGTGAGCAGTTCTTC
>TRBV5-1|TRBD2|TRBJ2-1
CASSATSGGGNEQFF
TGCGCCAGCAGCGCAACTAGCGGGGGGGGCAATGAGCAGTTCTTC
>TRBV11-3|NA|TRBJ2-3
CASSSDSTSTDTQYF
TGTGCCAGCAGCAGTGATTCTACTAGCACAGATACGCAGTATTTT
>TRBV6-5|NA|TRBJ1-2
CASSYGRVRDGYTF
TGTGCCAGCAGTTATGGCAGGGTTCGGGATGGCTACACCTTC
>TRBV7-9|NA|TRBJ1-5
CASSLEAGGNQPQHF
TGTGCCAGCAGCTTAGAAGCAGGGGGCAATCAGCCCCAGCATTTT
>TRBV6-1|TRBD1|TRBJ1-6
CASTDPQGYNSPLHF
TGTGCCAGCACCGATCCACAGGGGTATAATTCACCCCTCCACTTT
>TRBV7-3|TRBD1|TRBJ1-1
CASSPTGVNMNTEAFF
TGTGCCAGCAGCCCGACAGGGGTTAACATGAACACTGAAGCTTTCTTT
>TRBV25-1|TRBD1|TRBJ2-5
CASSARGPQETQYF
TGTGCCAGCAGTGCCAGGGGGCCCCAAGAGACCCAGTACTTC
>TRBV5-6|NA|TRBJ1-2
CASSRTGAYGYTF
TGTGCCAGCAGCCGTACAGGAGCTTATGGCTACACCTTC
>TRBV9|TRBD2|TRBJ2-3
CASSVGGGLGGDTQYF
TGTGCCAGCAGCGTAGGGGGGGGACTAGGGGGGGATACGCAGTATTTT
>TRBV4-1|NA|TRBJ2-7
CASSPWGDSAYEQYF
TGCGCCAGCTCACCGTGGGGGGACAGCGCCTACGAGCAGTACTTC
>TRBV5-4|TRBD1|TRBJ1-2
CASSLVGQGAEGYTF
TGTGCCAGCAGCTTGGTGGGACAGGGGGCGGAAGGCTACACCTTC
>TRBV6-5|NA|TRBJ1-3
CASRPGQLSGNTIYF
TGTGCCAGCAGACCGGGACAACTCTCTGGAAACACCATATATTTT
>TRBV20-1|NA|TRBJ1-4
CSARGQEKLFF
TGCAGTGCTAGAGGTCAAGAAAAACTGTTTTTT
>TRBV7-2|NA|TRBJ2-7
CASSYYRLPYEQYF
TGTGCCAGCAGCTACTATCGGCTACCCTACGAGCAGTACTTC
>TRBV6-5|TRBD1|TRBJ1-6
CASSYGQGYNSPLHF
TGTGCCAGCAGTTACGGACAGGGCTATAATTCACCCCTCCACTTT
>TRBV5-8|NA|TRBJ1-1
CASSFGGVLVRTEAFF
TGTGCCAGCAGCTTCGGGGGAGTGCTCGTGCGTACTGAAGCTTTCTTT
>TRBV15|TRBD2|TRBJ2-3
CATSRQSGGGDTQYF
TGTGCCACCAGCAGACAGAGCGGGGGAGGGGATACGCAGTATTTT
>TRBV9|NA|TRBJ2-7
CASSVALQNDEQYF
TGTGCCAGCAGCGTAGCATTACAGAACGACGAGCAGTACTTC
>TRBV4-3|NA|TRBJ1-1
CASSQDQGTEAFF
TGCGCCAGCAGCCAAGATCAGGGAACTGAAGCTTTCTTT
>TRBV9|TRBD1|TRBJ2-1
CASSPRIGTEYNEQFF
TGTGCCAGCAGCCCCAGGATCGGGACAGAATACAATGAGCAGTTCTTC
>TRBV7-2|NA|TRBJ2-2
CASRQEGGELFF
TGTGCCAGCAGACAGGAGGGCGGGGAGCTGTTTTTT
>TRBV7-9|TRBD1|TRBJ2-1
CASSSDRVRVF
TGTGCCAGCAGCTCCGACAGGGTTCGGGTCTTC
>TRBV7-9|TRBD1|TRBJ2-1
CASSRDRGSDNEQFF
TGTGCCAGCAGCCGGGACAGGGGATCCGACAATGAGCAGTTCTTC
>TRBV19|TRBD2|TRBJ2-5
CASSIELGLAGETQYF
TGTGCCAGTAGTATAGAATTAGGGCTAGCGGGAGAGACCCAGTACTTC
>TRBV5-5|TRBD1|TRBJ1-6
CASRPGQGHYNSPLHF
TGTGCCAGCAGACCCGGACAGGGACATTATAATTCACCCCTCCACTTT
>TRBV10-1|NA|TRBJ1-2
CASSTGNYGYTF
TGCGCCAGCAGCACAGGGAACTATGGCTACACCTTC
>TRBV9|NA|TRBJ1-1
CASTDGTEAFF
TGTGCCAGCACCGACGGGACAGAAGCTTTCTTT
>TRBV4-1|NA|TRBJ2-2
CASSPAGFPNTGELFF
TGCGCCAGCAGCCCGGCAGGGTTTCCGAACACCGGGGAGCTGTTTTTT
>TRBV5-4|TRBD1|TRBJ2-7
CASSLVGQEPYEQYF
TGTGCCAGCAGCTTGGTAGGACAGGAACCCTACGAGCAGTACTTC
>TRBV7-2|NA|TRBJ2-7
CASSLTPGQGYEQYF
TGTGCCAGCAGCTTGACCCCGGGACAAGGCTACGAGCAGTACTTC
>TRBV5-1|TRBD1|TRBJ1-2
CASSLSQGAGGYTF
TGCGCCAGCAGCTTAAGCCAGGGGGCAGGGGGCTACACCTTC